This is a list of T cell receptor beta chains from one sample in a study of blood T cell repertoires in COVID-19. This table comes from immunoSEQ multiplex PCR, and its TCRdb copy is limited to in-frame clones, with some not included. This sample carries about 140,000 clones, more than 85% of them seen once, and the ten largest clones take roughly 5%. Sample: peripheral blood. The source of these receptors is a human donor in a cohort sampled during active COVID-19. CDR3s include the opening cysteine and the closing phenylalanine or tryptophan. D genes are given only for firm matches. Clone size appears in some rows only: once, few, many, or a class for an expanded clone.

j_call: TRBJ2-7
v_call: TRBV3-1/TRBV3-2
clone_size: -
cdr3_length: 15
d_call: TRBD1
cdr3_aa: CASSLYGQGRGEQYF
cdr3_nt: TGTGCCAGCAGCCTATACGGACAGGGTAGGGGCGAGCAGTACTTC

j_call: TRBJ2-5
v_call: TRBV6-6
clone_size: -
cdr3_length: 14
d_call: TRBD1
cdr3_aa: CASSYSTGGQTQYF
cdr3_nt: TGTGCCAGCAGTTATTCTACAGGGGGCCAGACCCAGTACTTC

j_call: TRBJ1-1
v_call: TRBV28
clone_size: -
cdr3_length: 15
d_call: -
cdr3_aa: CASRLRDTVNTEAFF
cdr3_nt: TGTGCCAGCAGGCTCCGGGACACTGTGAACACTGAAGCTTTCTTT

j_call: TRBJ2-3
v_call: TRBV7-2
clone_size: -
cdr3_length: 13
d_call: -
cdr3_aa: CASSSQGSDTQYF
cdr3_nt: TGTGCCAGCAGCTCACAGGGATCAGATACGCAGTATTTT

j_call: TRBJ2-1
v_call: TRBV18
clone_size: few
cdr3_length: 14
d_call: -
cdr3_aa: CASSEQGWGNEQFF
cdr3_nt: TGTGCCAGCTCAGAACAGGGTTGGGGCAATGAGCAGTTCTTC

j_call: TRBJ2-1
v_call: TRBV7-3
clone_size: -
cdr3_length: 13
d_call: -
cdr3_aa: CASSPSRDNEQFF
cdr3_nt: TGTGCCAGCAGCCCCAGCAGGGACAATGAGCAGTTCTTC

j_call: TRBJ2-1
v_call: TRBV5-8
clone_size: -
cdr3_length: 15
d_call: TRBD1
cdr3_aa: CASSSQGARNNEQFF
cdr3_nt: TGTGCCAGCAGCTCCCAGGGGGCGCGGAACAATGAGCAGTTCTTC

j_call: TRBJ2-3
v_call: TRBV11-2
clone_size: -
cdr3_length: 13
d_call: -
cdr3_aa: CASSLENPDTQYF
cdr3_nt: TGTGCCAGCAGCCTCGAGAATCCGGATACGCAGTATTTT

j_call: TRBJ2-5
v_call: TRBV21-1
clone_size: -
cdr3_length: 17
d_call: -
cdr3_aa: CASSKEGQREAEETQYF
cdr3_nt: TGTGCCAGCAGCAAGGAGGGCCAGCGGGAGGCAGAAGAGACCCAGTACTTC

j_call: TRBJ2-1
v_call: TRBV3-1/TRBV3-2
clone_size: few
cdr3_length: 13
d_call: -
cdr3_aa: CASSQEGGGEQFF
cdr3_nt: TGTGCCAGCAGCCAAGAAGGTGGAGGTGAGCAGTTCTTC

j_call: TRBJ2-2
v_call: TRBV19
clone_size: -
cdr3_length: 17
d_call: -
cdr3_aa: CASSKSRGGAYTGELFF
cdr3_nt: TGTGCCAGTAGTAAATCGAGAGGGGGGGCCTATACCGGGGAGCTGTTTTTT

j_call: TRBJ2-1
v_call: TRBV18
clone_size: -
cdr3_length: 14
d_call: TRBD2
cdr3_aa: CASSPLGGATEQFF
cdr3_nt: TGTGCCAGCTCACCACTCGGGGGGGCCACTGAGCAGTTCTTC

j_call: TRBJ1-1
v_call: TRBV18
clone_size: -
cdr3_length: 15
d_call: -
cdr3_aa: CASSPYQAKNTEAFF
cdr3_nt: TGTGCCAGCTCACCTTATCAGGCAAAGAACACTGAAGCTTTCTTT

j_call: TRBJ2-1
v_call: TRBV5-1
clone_size: -
cdr3_length: 12
d_call: -
cdr3_aa: CASSLTDNEQFF
cdr3_nt: TGCGCCAGCAGCTTAACTGACAATGAGCAGTTCTTC

j_call: TRBJ2-5
v_call: TRBV2
clone_size: -
cdr3_length: 14
d_call: TRBD2
cdr3_aa: CASSLLAAGETQYF
cdr3_nt: TGTGCCAGCAGTTTACTAGCGGCCGGGGAGACCCAGTACTTC

j_call: TRBJ1-6
v_call: TRBV19
clone_size: -
cdr3_length: 17
d_call: -
cdr3_aa: CASSRGGAGSYNSPLHF
cdr3_nt: TGTGCCAGTAGTAGGGGCGGGGCCGGGTCCTATAATTCACCCCTCCACTTT

j_call: TRBJ2-5
v_call: TRBV7-9
clone_size: once
cdr3_length: 16
d_call: TRBD1
cdr3_aa: CASSLIGGQGEETQYF
cdr3_nt: TGTGCCAGCAGCTTAATAGGGGGACAGGGTGAAGAGACCCAGTACTTC

j_call: TRBJ2-5
v_call: TRBV5-4
clone_size: -
cdr3_length: 16
d_call: TRBD2
cdr3_aa: CASSLSFTSGGGTQYF
cdr3_nt: TGTGCCAGCAGCCTCTCATTTACTAGCGGGGGGGGGACCCAGTACTTC

j_call: TRBJ2-5
v_call: TRBV18
clone_size: once
cdr3_length: 14
d_call: -
cdr3_aa: CASSPSSLKETQYF
cdr3_nt: TGTGCCAGCTCACCTTCGAGCCTTAAAGAGACCCAGTACTTC

j_call: TRBJ2-1
v_call: TRBV7-8
clone_size: -
cdr3_length: 16
d_call: -
cdr3_aa: CASSGGGRPSYNEQFF
cdr3_nt: TGTGCCAGCAGCGGCGGGGGCCGCCCCTCCTACAATGAGCAGTTCTTC

j_call: TRBJ2-3
v_call: TRBV11-3
clone_size: -
cdr3_length: 18
d_call: TRBD1
cdr3_aa: CASSLEGQGRNRTDTQYF
cdr3_nt: TGTGCCAGCAGCTTAGAGGGACAGGGGAGGAACAGGACAGATACGCAGTATTTT

j_call: TRBJ1-4
v_call: TRBV16
clone_size: -
cdr3_length: 16
d_call: TRBD1
cdr3_aa: CASSYTDRGIVEKLFF
cdr3_nt: TGTGCCAGCAGCTATACGGACAGGGGAATTGTCGAAAAACTGTTTTTT

j_call: TRBJ1-1
v_call: TRBV28
clone_size: -
cdr3_length: 15
d_call: TRBD1
cdr3_aa: CASSFRGRGSTEAFF
cdr3_nt: TGTGCCAGCAGTTTCAGGGGGCGCGGGAGCACTGAAGCTTTCTTT

j_call: TRBJ2-7
v_call: TRBV6-6
clone_size: -
cdr3_length: 14
d_call: TRBD2
cdr3_aa: CASSPREGPYEQYF
cdr3_nt: TGTGCCAGCAGCCCGCGGGAGGGCCCCTACGAGCAGTACTTC

j_call: TRBJ2-5
v_call: TRBV19
clone_size: few
cdr3_length: 15
d_call: TRBD2
cdr3_aa: CASRATSGDQETQYF
cdr3_nt: TGTGCCAGTAGAGCGACTAGCGGGGACCAAGAGACCCAGTACTTC

j_call: TRBJ2-7
v_call: TRBV19
clone_size: -
cdr3_length: 13
d_call: -
cdr3_aa: CASSIGQGSEQYF
cdr3_nt: TGTGCCAGTAGTATAGGTCAGGGGAGCGAGCAGTACTTC

j_call: TRBJ2-5
v_call: TRBV3-1/TRBV3-2
clone_size: -
cdr3_length: 17
d_call: TRBD2
cdr3_aa: CASSQKFAAGGRETQYF
cdr3_nt: TGTGCCAGCAGCCAAAAGTTCGCGGCGGGAGGACGAGAGACCCAGTACTTC

j_call: TRBJ2-2
v_call: TRBV5-1
clone_size: -
cdr3_length: 14
d_call: -
cdr3_aa: CASSRGQAPGSCFF
cdr3_nt: -